This paragraph reports one TCR beta chain. This entry comes from a study of blood T cell repertoires in COVID-19. At the level of the study: Specimens from acute and convalescent COVID-19 originated in the United States, Italy and Spain. In each case, the material was cDNA or gDNA derived from T cells, B-cell-depleted T cells, or PBMCs.

CDR1 and CDR2 (germline): SEHNR, FQNEAQ (reference sequence). V shed 5 bases, J shed 3 bases, and the junction held 6 bases outside the gene matches. The CDR3 has 14 residues. Clinical history as reported by participants underpinned cohort assignment. Produced via immunoSEQ multiplex PCR; TCRdb's table is partial and in-frame only. Of some 320,000 clones in the sample, 85% are singletons; the top ten hold approximately 1.9%. Sequencing input: PBMCs or T cells enriched from blood (not recorded which). The TCR comes from a woman in her 30s who had been exposed to COVID-19. The rearrangement uses TRBV7-9 and TRBJ1-2, with 7 bases identical to TRBD1. The CDR3 region is CASSPLTGDYGYTF. CDR3 sequence (DNA): TGTGCCAGCAGCCCACTCACAGGGGACTATGGCTACACCTTC.